A selection of T cell receptor beta chains follows, all from one sample in a study of CD4 T cells in relation to SARS-CoV-2 and coronaviruses. Method: immunoSEQ multiplex PCR; TCRdb's copy keeps in-frame clones and lacks some. The sample includes roughly 24,000 clones, 60% to 80% of them seen just once. Their target antigens are unknown. The sample comprised CD4+ T cells from PBMCs, cultured in vitro. The receptors stem from a human donor in good health. Both conserved end residues are part of each CDR3. The order of the fields is CDR3 length, V gene, J gene, D gene, clone size, CDR3 protein, CDR3 DNA. D genes are given only for firm matches. Some rows mark clone size as missing; the rest say once, few, many or name a class of expanded clone.

>14|TRBV12-5|TRBJ1-6|.|.
CASGLGERDSPLHF
TGTGCTAGTGGTTTGGGGGAGCGGGACTCACCCCTCCACTTT
>13|TRBV7-2|TRBJ1-6|.|once
CASSLEVGQTLHF
TGTGCCAGCAGCTTAGAAGTTGGGCAGACTCTCCACTTT
>16|TRBV11-2|TRBJ2-6|.|.
CASTFIGDSGANVLTF
TGTGCCAGCACCTTTATAGGGGACTCTGGGGCCAACGTCCTGACTTTC
>18|TRBV10-2|TRBJ2-4|TRBD2|.
CASSEVAGGPGAKNIQYF
TGCGCCAGCAGTGAGGTAGCGGGAGGGCCAGGCGCCAAAAACATTCAGTACTTC
>18|TRBV7-3|TRBJ2-6|TRBD2|.
CASSLAPSGISGANVLTF
TGTGCCAGCAGCTTAGCTCCTAGCGGGATCTCTGGGGCCAACGTCCTGACTTTC
>15|TRBV5-4|TRBJ2-3|TRBD2|once
CASSDLVAGVHTQYF
TGTGCCAGCAGCGATCTCGTAGCGGGAGTCCATACGCAGTATTTT
>15|TRBV5-1|TRBJ2-7|TRBD2|.
CASSLGLVAGYEQYF
TGCGCTAGCAGCTTGGGACTAGTTGCGGGCTACGAGCAGTACTTC
>15|TRBV30|TRBJ2-7|.|.
CAWSGASDFSYEQYF
TGTGCCTGGAGTGGCGCCAGCGATTTCTCCTACGAGCAGTACTTC
>14|TRBV19|TRBJ1-5|.|once
CASRSEYSNQPQHF
TGTGCCAGTAGATCGGAGTATAGCAATCAGCCCCAGCATTTT
>14|TRBV28|TRBJ1-1|.|.
CASDKVDKNTEAFF
TGTGCCAGCGATAAGGTAGACAAGAACACTGAAGCTTTCTTT
>14|TRBV19|TRBJ2-7|.|.
CASSTPGLGYEQYF
TGTGCCAGTAGTACCCCGGGACTGGGGTACGAGCAGTACTTC
>19|TRBV7-9|TRBJ2-7|.|.
CASSLASVDLYSYPYEQYF
TGTGCCAGCAGCTTAGCGTCGGTAGACTTGTATTCCTACCCCTACGAGCAGTACTTC
>12|TRBV18|TRBJ2-5|.|few
CASSPNRETQYF
TGTGCCAGCTCACCAAATAGGGAGACCCAGTACTTC
>14|TRBV28|TRBJ2-1|.|.
CASSFGKYYNEQFF
TGTGCCAGCAGTTTTGGGAAATATTACAATGAGCAGTTCTTC
>15|TRBV7-3|TRBJ2-3|.|.
CASSLQGTGTDTQYF
TGTGCCAGCAGCCTACAGGGTACGGGCACAGATACGCAGTATTTT
>16|TRBV5-4|TRBJ2-7|.|few
CASSSPRDPGDHEQYF
TGTGCCAGCAGTTCTCCCCGGGACCCCGGGGACCACGAGCAGTACTTC
>15|TRBV3-1/TRBV3-2|TRBJ2-2|.|.
CASSQDGWATGELFF
TGTGCCAGCAGCCAAGATGGGTGGGCCACCGGGGAGCTGTTTTTT
>10|TRBV12-3/TRBV12-4|TRBJ2-7|.|.
CASIVYEQYF
TGTGCCAGCATCGTCTACGAGCAGTACTTC
>15|TRBV6-5|TRBJ1-5|TRBD1|.
CASTEPGQGVQPQHF
TGTGCCAGCACCGAACCAGGACAGGGGGTTCAGCCCCAGCATTTT
>14|TRBV19|TRBJ2-5|TRBD1|.
CASSTQTGAETQYF
TGTGCCAGTAGTACCCAAACAGGGGCAGAGACCCAGTACTTC
>16|TRBV28|TRBJ2-2|.|.
CASSLWTVTNTGELFF
TGTGCCAGCAGTTTATGGACCGTCACGAACACCGGGGAGCTGTTTTTT
>14|TRBV3-1/TRBV3-2|TRBJ1-2|.|.
CASSQHTGFYGYTF
TGTGCCAGCAGCCAGCATACAGGGTTCTATGGCTACACCTTC
>13|TRBV28|TRBJ2-3|.|.
CAISSGATDTQYF
TGTGCCATTTCGTCGGGAGCCACAGATACGCAGTATTTT
>19|TRBV24-1|TRBJ2-1|.|.
CATSDTGTAGLGLYNEQFF
TGTGCCACCAGTGATACCGGGACAGCGGGACTGGGTCTCTACAATGAGCAGTTCTTC
>14|TRBV6-5|TRBJ1-3|.|.
CASGGGDSGNTIYF
TGTGCCAGCGGCGGGGGAGACTCTGGAAACACCATATATTTT
>15|TRBV4-1|TRBJ1-2|TRBD1|.
CASSPTGTGNYGYTF
TGCGCCAGCAGTCCTACCGGGACAGGGAACTATGGCTACACCTTC
>15|TRBV11-3|TRBJ2-3|.|.
CASSFLTGNTDTQYF
TGTGCCAGCAGCTTCCTAACAGGGAACACAGATACGCAGTATTTT
>15|TRBV7-8|TRBJ2-6|.|.
CASSLIQTGANVLTF
TGTGCCAGCAGCTTAATTCAGACTGGGGCCAACGTCCTGACTTTC
>17|TRBV20-1|TRBJ2-2|TRBD2|once
CSASSWASGRGSGELFF
TGCAGTGCTAGTTCCTGGGCTAGCGGGAGGGGGTCCGGGGAGCTGTTTTTT
>14|TRBV18|TRBJ2-7|TRBD1|.
CASSPLDRVYEQYF
TGTGCCAGCTCACCACTGGACAGGGTCTACGAGCAGTACTTC
>12|TRBV3-1/TRBV3-2|TRBJ2-1|TRBD2|.
CASSQGRDQQFF
TGTGCCAGCAGCCAGGGGAGGGATCAGCAGTTCTTC
>11|TRBV14|TRBJ2-7|.|few
CASSQAHEQYF
TGTGCCAGCAGCCAAGCCCACGAGCAGTACTTC
>14|TRBV24-1|TRBJ1-2|TRBD1|few
CATSDRDRGNGYTF
TGTGCCACCAGTGATCGGGACAGGGGGAATGGCTACACCTTC
>15|TRBV5-1|TRBJ2-1|.|few
CASSLAGTGGVEQFF
TGCGCCAGCAGCTTGGCGGGGACGGGCGGTGTTGAGCAGTTCTTC
>15|TRBV5-8|TRBJ2-7|.|.
CASSLAGFVTYEQYF
TGTGCCAGCAGCTTGGCGGGTTTTGTGACCTACGAGCAGTACTTC
>14|TRBV5-1|TRBJ2-1|TRBD2|.
CASSPSGSHLSQFF
TGCGCCAGCAGCCCTAGCGGGAGCCATCTGTCGCAGTTCTTC
>11|TRBV7-2|TRBJ2-7|.|few
CASSLTSEQYF
TGTGCCAGCAGTCTCACCAGCGAGCAGTACTTC
>14|TRBV20-1|TRBJ2-1|TRBD2|.
CSASTLAGVAEQFF
TGCAGTGCTAGTACACTAGCGGGAGTCGCTGAGCAGTTCTTC
>16|TRBV2|TRBJ2-1|.|.
CASISAGPKGYNEQFF
TGTGCCAGCATTTCGGCAGGGCCAAAGGGCTACAATGAGCAGTTCTTC
>17|TRBV10-3|TRBJ2-5|.|.
CAISDGGSHTLQETQYF
TGTGCCATCAGTGATGGGGGTTCCCATACATTACAAGAGACCCAGTACTTC
>13|TRBV6-5|TRBJ2-1|.|.
CASRRGGGHEQFF
TGTGCCAGCAGAAGAGGGGGTGGCCATGAGCAGTTCTTC
>18|TRBV5-1|TRBJ2-2|TRBD1|.
CASSPLTSTGGNTGELFF
TGCGCCAGCAGCCCCCTGACTTCAACAGGGGGGAACACCGGGGAGCTGTTTTTT
>16|TRBV19|TRBJ1-3|.|.
CASSMALQSSGNTIYF
TGTGCCAGTAGTATGGCCCTACAGAGCTCTGGAAACACCATATATTTT
>15|TRBV30|TRBJ2-3|TRBD2|.
CAWSAGLAGADTQYF
TGTGCCTGGAGTGCCGGACTAGCGGGAGCAGATACGCAGTATTTT
>13|TRBV27|TRBJ2-7|.|.
CASRGTHSYEQYF
TGTGCCAGCAGGGGGACACACTCCTACGAGCAGTACTTC
>15|TRBV7-7|TRBJ2-7|TRBD2|.
CASSLAAGGGDEQYF
TGTGCCAGCAGCTTGGCGGCGGGAGGGGGTGACGAGCAGTACTTC
>13|TRBV7-9|TRBJ1-1|.|medium-sized
CASSLGGSTEAFF
TGTGCCAGCAGCTTGGGGGGATCCACTGAAGCTTTCTTT
>15|TRBV6-5|TRBJ2-2|.|.
CASSYSQGGAGELFF
TGTGCCAGCAGTTACTCACAGGGAGGAGCCGGGGAGCTGTTTTTT
>16|TRBV4-1|TRBJ1-6|TRBD1|.
CASSPPGQGYLSPLHF
TGCGCCAGCAGCCCCCCCGGACAGGGGTATCTTTCACCCCTCCACTTT
>14|TRBV18|TRBJ2-2|.|.
CASSPQGYGGELFF
TGTGCCAGCTCACCACAGGGTTACGGCGGGGAGCTGTTTTTT
>14|TRBV7-3|TRBJ2-7|TRBD2|.
CASKAASGSGEQYF
TGTGCCAGCAAAGCGGCTAGCGGGAGTGGCGAGCAGTACTTC
>9|TRBV29-1|TRBJ2-1|.|.
CSVGFEQFF
TGCAGCGTCGGGTTTGAGCAGTTCTTC